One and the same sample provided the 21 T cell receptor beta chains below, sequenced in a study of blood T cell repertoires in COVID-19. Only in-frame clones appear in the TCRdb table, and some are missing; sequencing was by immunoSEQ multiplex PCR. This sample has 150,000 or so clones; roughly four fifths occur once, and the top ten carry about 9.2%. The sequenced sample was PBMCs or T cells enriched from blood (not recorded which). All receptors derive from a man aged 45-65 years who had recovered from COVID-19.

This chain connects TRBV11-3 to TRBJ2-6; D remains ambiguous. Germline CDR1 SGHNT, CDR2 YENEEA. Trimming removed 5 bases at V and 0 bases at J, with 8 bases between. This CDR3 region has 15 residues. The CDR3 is CASSPPGSGANVLTF. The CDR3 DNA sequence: TGTGCCAGCAGCCCCCCCGGCTCTGGGGCCAACGTCCTGACTTTC. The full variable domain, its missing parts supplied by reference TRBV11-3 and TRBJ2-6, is EAGVVQSPRYKIIEKKQPVAFWCNPISGHNTLYWYLQNLGQGPELLIRYENEEAVDDSQLPKDRFSAERLKGVDSTLKIQPAELGDSAVYLCASSPPGSGANVLTFGAGSRLTVL.

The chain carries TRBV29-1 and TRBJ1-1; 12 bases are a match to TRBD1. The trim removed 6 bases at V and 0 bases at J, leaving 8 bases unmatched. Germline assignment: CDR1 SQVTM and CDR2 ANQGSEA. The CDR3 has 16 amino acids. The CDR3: CSVGGTGGALNTEAFF. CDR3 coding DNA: TGCAGCGTGGGTGGGACAGGGGGCGCTTTGAACACTGAAGCTTTCTTT. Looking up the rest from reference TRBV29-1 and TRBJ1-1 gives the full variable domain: SAVISQKPSRDICQRGTSLTIQCQVDSQVTMMFWYRQQPGQSLTLIATANQGSEATYESGFVIDKFPISRPNLTFSTLTVSNMSPEDSSIYLCSVGGTGGALNTEAFFGQGTRLTVV.

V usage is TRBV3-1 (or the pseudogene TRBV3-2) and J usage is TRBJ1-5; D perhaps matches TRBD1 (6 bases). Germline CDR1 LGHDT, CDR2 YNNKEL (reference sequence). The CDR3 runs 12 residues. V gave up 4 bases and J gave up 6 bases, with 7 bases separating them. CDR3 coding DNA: TGTGCCAGCAGCCGGGGGCTTCAGCCCCAGCATTTT. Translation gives CASSRGLQPQHF.

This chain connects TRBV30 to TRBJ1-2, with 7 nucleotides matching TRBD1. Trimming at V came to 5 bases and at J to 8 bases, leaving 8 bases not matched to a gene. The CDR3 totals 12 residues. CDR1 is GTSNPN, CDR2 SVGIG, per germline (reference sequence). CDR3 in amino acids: CAWAKGAGGYTF. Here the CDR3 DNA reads TGTGCCTGGGCCAAGGGGGCAGGAGGCTACACCTTC.

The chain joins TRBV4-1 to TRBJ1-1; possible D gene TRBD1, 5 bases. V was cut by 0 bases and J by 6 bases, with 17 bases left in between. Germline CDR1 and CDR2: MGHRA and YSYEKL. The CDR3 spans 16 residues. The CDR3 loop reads CASSQERPQGVAEAFF. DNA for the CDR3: TGCGCCAGCAGCCAAGAAAGGCCTCAGGGTGTCGCTGAAGCTTTCTTT.

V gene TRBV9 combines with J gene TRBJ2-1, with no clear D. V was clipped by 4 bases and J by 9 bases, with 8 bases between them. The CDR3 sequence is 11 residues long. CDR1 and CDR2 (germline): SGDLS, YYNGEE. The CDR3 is CASSRYSEQFF. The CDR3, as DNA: TGTGCCAGCAGCCGATATAGTGAGCAGTTCTTC.

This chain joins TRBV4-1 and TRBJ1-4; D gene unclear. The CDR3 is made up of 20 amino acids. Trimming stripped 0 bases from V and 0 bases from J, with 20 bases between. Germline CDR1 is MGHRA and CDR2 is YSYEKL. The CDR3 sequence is CASSQDPEAVPSPTNEKLFF. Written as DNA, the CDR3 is TGCGCCAGCAGCCAAGATCCTGAGGCAGTACCCTCCCCAACTAATGAAAAACTGTTTTTT.

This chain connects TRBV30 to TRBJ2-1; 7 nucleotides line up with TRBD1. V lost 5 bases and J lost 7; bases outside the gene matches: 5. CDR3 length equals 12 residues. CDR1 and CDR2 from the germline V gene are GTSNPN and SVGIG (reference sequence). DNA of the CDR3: TGTGCCTGGGAGAGACAGGGTAATGAGCAGTTCTTC. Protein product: CAWERQGNEQFF. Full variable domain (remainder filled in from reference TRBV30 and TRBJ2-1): SQTIHQWPATLVQPVGSPLSLECTVEGTSNPNLYWYRQAAGRGLQLLFYSVGIGQISSEVPQNLSASRPQDRQFILSSKKLLLSDSGFYLCAWERQGNEQFFGPGTRLTVL.

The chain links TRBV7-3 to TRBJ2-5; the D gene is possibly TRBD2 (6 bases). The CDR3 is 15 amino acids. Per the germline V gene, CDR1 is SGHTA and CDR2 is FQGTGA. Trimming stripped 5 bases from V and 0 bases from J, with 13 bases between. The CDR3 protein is CASSIFAGYQETQYF. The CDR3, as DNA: TGTGCCAGCAGCATCTTTGCGGGGTACCAAGAGACCCAGTACTTC.

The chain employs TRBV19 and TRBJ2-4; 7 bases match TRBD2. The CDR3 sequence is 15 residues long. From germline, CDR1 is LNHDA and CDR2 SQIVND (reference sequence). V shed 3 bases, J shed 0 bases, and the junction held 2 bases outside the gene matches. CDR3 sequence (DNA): TGTGCCAGTAGTATTGCGGGGGTAGCCAAAAACATTCAGTACTTC. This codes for CASSIAGVAKNIQYF.

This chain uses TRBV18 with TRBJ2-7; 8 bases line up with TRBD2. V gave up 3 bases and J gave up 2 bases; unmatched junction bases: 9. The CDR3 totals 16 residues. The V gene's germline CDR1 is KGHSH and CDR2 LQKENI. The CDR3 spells CASSPLSGGPAYEQYF. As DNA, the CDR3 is TGTGCCAGCTCACCGTTAAGCGGGGGACCCGCCTACGAGCAGTACTTC.

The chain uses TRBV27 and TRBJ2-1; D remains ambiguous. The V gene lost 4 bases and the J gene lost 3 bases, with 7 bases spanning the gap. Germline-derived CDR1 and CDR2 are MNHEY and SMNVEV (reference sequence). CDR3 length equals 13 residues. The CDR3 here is CASSSGVYNEQFF. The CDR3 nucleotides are TGTGCCAGCAGTTCAGGTGTCTACAATGAGCAGTTCTTC.

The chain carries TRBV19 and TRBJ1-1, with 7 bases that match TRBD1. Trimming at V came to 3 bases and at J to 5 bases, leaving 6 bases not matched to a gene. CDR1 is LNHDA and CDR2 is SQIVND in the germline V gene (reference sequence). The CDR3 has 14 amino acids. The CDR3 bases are TGTGCCAGTAGTATCGTAGGGGGCCGAACTGAAGCTTTCTTT. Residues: CASSIVGGRTEAFF.

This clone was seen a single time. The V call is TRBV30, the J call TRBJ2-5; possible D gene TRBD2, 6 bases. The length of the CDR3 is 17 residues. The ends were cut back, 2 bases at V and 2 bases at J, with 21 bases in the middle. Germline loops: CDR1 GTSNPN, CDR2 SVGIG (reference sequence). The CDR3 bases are TGTGCCTGGAGTTCCCTCCCTGCCGCGGGGAGTCAAGAGACCCAGTACTTC. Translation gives CAWSSLPAAGSQETQYF.

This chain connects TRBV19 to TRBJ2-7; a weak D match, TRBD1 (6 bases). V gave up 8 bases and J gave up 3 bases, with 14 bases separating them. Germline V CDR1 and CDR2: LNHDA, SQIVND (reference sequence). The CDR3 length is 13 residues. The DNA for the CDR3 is TGTGCCAGTGCTCGGGACACGATCTACGAGCAGTACTTC. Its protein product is CASARDTIYEQYF.

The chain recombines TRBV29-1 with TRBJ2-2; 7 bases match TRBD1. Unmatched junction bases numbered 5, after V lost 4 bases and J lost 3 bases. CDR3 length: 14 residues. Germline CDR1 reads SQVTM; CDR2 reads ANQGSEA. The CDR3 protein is CSVARDRYTGELFF. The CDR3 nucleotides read TGCAGCGTTGCTCGGGACAGATACACCGGGGAGCTGTTTTTT.

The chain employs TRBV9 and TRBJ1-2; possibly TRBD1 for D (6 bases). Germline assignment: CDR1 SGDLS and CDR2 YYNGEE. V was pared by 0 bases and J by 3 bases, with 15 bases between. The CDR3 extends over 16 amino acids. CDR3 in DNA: TGTGCCAGCAGCGTAGATTCCAGGACAGATTACTATGGCTACACCTTC. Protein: CASSVDSRTDYYGYTF.

CDR3 sequence: CATSRGSTASTDTQYF. The DNA of the CDR3 is TGTGCCACCAGCAGAGGGAGCACCGCCAGCACAGATACGCAGTATTTT. The chain joins TRBV15 to TRBJ2-3; no clear D gene. CDR3 size: 16 residues. Germline V lookup: CDR1 LNHNV, CDR2 YYDKDF (reference sequence). V lost 1 base and J 0 bases, leaving 11 bases between the germline ends. The whole variable domain, filled in from reference TRBV15 and TRBJ2-3, reads DAMVIQNPRYQVTQFGKPVTLSCSQTLNHNVMYWYQQKSSQAPKLLFHYYDKDFNNEADTPDNFQSRRPNTSFCFLDIRSPGLGDTAMYLCATSRGSTASTDTQYFGPGTRLTVL.

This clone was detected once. The CDR3 DNA sequence: TGTGCCAGCAGCCAAGATAGGACAGGGATCGGCTATGGCTACACCTTC. Translation: CASSQDRTGIGYGYTF. The chain uses TRBV3-1 (or the pseudogene TRBV3-2) and TRBJ1-2, with TRBD1 matching over 8 bases. V shed 0 bases and J 4 bases; nucleotides not matched to a gene: 7. Germline assignment: CDR1 LGHDT and CDR2 YNNKEL (reference sequence). This CDR3 spans 16 amino acids.

The CDR3 DNA reads TGTGCCAGCAGCGGGGGGACGGGGAATCAGCCCCAGCATTTT. Encoded protein: CASSGGTGNQPQHF. The rearrangement uses TRBV7-9 and TRBJ1-5; D may be TRBD1 (5 bases). The CDR3 is made up of 14 amino acids. V was shortened by 5 bases and J by 4 bases, with 12 bases between the two germline ends. Per germline, CDR1 SEHNR and CDR2 FQNEAQ (reference sequence). Together with reference TRBV7-9 and TRBJ1-5, the CDR3 gives the full variable domain: DTGVSQNPRHKITKRGQNVTFRCDPISEHNRLYWYRQTLGQGPEFLTYFQNEAQLEKSRLLSDRFSAERPKGSFSTLEIQRTEQGDSAMYLCASSGGTGNQPQHFGDGTRLSIL.

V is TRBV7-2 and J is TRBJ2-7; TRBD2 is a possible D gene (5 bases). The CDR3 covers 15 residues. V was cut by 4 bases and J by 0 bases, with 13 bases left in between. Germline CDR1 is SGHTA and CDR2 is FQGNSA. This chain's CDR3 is CASSSNPGDSYEQYF. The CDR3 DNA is TGTGCCAGCAGCTCAAATCCCGGGGACTCCTACGAGCAGTACTTC.